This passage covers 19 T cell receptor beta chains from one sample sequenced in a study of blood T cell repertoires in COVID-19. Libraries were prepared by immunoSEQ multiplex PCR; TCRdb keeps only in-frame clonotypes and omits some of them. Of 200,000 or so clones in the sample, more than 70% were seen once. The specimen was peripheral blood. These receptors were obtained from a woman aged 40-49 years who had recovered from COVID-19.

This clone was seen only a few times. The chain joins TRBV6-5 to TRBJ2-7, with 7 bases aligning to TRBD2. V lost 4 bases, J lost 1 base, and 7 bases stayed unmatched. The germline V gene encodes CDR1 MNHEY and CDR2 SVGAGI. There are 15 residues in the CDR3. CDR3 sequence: CASSSRSSGSYEQYF. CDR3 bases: TGTGCCAGCAGTTCCCGGTCTAGCGGATCCTACGAGCAGTACTTC.

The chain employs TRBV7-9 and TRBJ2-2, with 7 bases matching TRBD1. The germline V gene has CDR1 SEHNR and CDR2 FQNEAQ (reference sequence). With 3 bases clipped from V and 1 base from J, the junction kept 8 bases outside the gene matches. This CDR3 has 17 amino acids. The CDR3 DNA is TGTGCCAGCAGCTTTTACCCGACAGGGAAGAACACCGGGGAGCTGTTTTTT. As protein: CASSFYPTGKNTGELFF.

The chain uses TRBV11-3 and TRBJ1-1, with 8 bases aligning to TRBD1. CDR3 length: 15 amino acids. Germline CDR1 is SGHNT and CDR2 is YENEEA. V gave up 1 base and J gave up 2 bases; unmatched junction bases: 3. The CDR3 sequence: CASSLGTGTNTEAFF. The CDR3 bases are TGTGCCAGCAGCTTAGGGACAGGGACCAACACTGAAGCTTTCTTT.

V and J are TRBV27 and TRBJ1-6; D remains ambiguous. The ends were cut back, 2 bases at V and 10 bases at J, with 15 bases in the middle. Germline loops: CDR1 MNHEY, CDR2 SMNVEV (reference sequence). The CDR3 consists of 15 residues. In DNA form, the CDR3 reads TGTGCCAGCAGTTTAAGCGGGCCGTCGGGCTCACCCCTCCACTTT. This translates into CASSLSGPSGSPLHF.

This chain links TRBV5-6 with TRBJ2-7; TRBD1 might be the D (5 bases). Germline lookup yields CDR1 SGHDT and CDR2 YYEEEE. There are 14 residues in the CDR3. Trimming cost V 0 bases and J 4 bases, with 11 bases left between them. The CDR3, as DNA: TGTGCCAGCAGCTTGGTTGACAGTAGATACGAGCAGTACTTC. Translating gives CASSLVDSRYEQYF. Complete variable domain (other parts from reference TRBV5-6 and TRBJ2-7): DAGVTQSPTHLIKTRGQQVTLRCSPKSGHDTVSWYQQALGQGPQFIFQYYEEEERQRGNFPDRFSGHQFPNYSSELNVNALLLGDSALYLCASSLVDSRYEQYFGPGTRLTVT.

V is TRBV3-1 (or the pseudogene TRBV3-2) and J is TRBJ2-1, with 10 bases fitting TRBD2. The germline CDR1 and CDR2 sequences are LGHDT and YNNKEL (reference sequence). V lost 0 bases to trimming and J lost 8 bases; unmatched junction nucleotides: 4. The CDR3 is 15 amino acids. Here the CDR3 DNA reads TGTGCCAGCAGCCAAGATAGCGGGAGGTGGGATGAGCAGTTCTTC. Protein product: CASSQDSGRWDEQFF.

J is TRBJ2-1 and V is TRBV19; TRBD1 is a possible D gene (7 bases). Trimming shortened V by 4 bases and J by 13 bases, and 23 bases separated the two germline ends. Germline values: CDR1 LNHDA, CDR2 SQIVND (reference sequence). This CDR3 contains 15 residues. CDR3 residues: CASSNPGGGQRFQFF. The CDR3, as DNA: TGTGCCAGTAGTAACCCAGGAGGGGGACAGCGGTTCCAGTTCTTC.

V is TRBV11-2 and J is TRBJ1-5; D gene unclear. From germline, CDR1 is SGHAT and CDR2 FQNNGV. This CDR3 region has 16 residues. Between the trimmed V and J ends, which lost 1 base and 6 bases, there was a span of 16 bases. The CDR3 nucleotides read TGTGCCAGCAGCTTAGGGGAAGGGAGGATGGGTCAGCCCCAGCATTTT. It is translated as CASSLGEGRMGQPQHF.

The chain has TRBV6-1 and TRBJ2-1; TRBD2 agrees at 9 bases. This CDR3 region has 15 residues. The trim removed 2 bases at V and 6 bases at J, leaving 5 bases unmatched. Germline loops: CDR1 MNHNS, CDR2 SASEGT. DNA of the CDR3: TGTGCCAGCAGTGAAAGGGCTAGCGGGACCAATGAGCAGTTCTTC. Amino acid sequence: CASSERASGTNEQFF.

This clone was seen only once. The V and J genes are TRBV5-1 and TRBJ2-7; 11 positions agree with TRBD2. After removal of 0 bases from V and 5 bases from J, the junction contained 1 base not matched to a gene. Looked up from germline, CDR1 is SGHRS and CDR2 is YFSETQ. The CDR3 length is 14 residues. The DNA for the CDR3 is TGCGCCAGCAGCTTGGAGACTAGCGGGAACGAGCAGTACTTC. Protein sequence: CASSLETSGNEQYF.

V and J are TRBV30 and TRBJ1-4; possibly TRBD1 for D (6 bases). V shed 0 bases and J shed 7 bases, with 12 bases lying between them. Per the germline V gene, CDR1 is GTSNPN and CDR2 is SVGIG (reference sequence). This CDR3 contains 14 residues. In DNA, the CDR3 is TGTGCCTGGAGTGTGGGGGCTCTATCTGAAAAACTGTTTTTT. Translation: CAWSVGALSEKLFF.

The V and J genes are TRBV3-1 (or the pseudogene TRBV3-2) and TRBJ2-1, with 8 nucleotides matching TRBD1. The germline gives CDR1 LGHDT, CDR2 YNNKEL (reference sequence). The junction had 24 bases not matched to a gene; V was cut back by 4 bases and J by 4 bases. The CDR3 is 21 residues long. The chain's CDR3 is CASSPVADRAIIVDNYNEQFF. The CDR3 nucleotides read TGTGCCAGCAGCCCCGTCGCGGACAGGGCTATAATAGTCGATAATTACAATGAGCAGTTCTTC.

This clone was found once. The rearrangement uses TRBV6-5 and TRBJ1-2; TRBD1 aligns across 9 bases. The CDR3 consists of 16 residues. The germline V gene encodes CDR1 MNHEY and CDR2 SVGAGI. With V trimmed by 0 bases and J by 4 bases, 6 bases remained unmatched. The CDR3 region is CASSYSGTGKVYGYTF. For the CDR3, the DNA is TGTGCCAGCAGTTACTCGGGGACAGGGAAGGTCTATGGCTACACCTTC.

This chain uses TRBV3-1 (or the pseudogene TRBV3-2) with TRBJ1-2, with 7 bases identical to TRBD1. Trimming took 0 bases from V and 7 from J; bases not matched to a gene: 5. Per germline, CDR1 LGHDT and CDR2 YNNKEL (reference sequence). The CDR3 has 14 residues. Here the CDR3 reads CASSQDPGTAGYTF. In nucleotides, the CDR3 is TGTGCCAGCAGCCAAGACCCCGGGACAGCTGGCTACACCTTC.

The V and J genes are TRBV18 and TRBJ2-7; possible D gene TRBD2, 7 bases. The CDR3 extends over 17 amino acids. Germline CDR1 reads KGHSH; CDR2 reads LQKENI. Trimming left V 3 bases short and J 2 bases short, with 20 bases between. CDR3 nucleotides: TGTGCCAGCTCACCTATCAGGGGAACCGGGACTACCTACGAGCAGTACTTC. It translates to CASSPIRGTGTTYEQYF.

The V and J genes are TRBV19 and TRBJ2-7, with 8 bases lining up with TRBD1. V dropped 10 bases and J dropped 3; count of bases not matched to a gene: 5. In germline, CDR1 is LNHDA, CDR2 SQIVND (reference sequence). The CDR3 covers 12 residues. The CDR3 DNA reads TGTGCCACTTGGGACAGGAACTACGAGCAGTACTTC. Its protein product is CATWDRNYEQYF.

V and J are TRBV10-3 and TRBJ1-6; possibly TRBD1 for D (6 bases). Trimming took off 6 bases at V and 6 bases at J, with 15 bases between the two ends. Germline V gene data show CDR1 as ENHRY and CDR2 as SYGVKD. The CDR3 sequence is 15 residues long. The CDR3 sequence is CAISPIGGRNSPLHF. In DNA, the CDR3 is TGTGCCATCAGCCCCATTGGGGGCCGTAATTCACCCCTCCACTTT.

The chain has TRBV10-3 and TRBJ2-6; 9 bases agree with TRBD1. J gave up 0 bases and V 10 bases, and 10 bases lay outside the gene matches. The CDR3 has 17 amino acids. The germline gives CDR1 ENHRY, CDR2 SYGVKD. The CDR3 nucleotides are TGTGCCACCTGGGGACAGGGAAAGATCTCTGGGGCCAACGTCCTGACTTTC. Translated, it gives CATWGQGKISGANVLTF.

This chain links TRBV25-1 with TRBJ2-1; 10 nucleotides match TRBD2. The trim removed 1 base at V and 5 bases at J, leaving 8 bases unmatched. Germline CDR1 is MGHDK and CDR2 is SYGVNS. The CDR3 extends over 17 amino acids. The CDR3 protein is CASSEFTGTSADNEQFF. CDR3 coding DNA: TGTGCCAGCAGTGAATTTACCGGGACTAGCGCCGACAATGAGCAGTTCTTC.